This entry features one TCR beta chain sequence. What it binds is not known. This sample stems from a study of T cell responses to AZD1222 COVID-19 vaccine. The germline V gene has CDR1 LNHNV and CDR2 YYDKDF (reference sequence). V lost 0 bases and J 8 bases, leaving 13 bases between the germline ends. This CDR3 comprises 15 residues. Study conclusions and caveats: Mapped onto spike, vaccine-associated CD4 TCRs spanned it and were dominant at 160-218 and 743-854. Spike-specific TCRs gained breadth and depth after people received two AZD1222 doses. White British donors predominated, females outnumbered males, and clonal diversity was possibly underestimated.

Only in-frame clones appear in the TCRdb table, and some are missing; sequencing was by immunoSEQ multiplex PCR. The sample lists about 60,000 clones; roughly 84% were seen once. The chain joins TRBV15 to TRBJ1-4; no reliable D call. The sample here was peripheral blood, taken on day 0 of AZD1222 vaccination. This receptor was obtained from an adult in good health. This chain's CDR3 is CATSRDGRAPEKLFF. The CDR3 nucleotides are TGTGCCACCAGCAGAGACGGGAGGGCTCCAGAAAAACTGTTTTTT.